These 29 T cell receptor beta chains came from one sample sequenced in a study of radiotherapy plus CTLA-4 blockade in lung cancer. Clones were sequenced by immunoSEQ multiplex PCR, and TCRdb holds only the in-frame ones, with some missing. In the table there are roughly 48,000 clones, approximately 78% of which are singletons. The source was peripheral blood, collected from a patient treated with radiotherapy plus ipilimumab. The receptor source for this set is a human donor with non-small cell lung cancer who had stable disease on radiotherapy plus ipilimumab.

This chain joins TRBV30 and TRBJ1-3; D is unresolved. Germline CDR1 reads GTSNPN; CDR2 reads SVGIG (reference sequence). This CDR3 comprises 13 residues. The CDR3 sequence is CAISASSGNTIYF. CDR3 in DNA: TGTGCTATCTCCGCTAGCTCTGGAAACACCATATATTTT.

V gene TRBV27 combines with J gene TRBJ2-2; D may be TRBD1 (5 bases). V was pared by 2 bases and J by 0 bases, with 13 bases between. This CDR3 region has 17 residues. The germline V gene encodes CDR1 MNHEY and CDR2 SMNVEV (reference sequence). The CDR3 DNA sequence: TGTGCCAGCAGTTTAAGGTCGTGGGGCGCGAACACCGGGGAGCTGTTTTTT. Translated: CASSLRSWGANTGELFF.

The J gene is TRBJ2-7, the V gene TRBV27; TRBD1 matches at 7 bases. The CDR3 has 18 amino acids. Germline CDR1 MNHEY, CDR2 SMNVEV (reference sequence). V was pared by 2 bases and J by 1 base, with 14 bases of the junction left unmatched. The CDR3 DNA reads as TGTGCCAGCAGTTTAGTCGGGACAGTAATACCTTTTTCCTACGAGCAGTACTTC. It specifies CASSLVGTVIPFSYEQYF.

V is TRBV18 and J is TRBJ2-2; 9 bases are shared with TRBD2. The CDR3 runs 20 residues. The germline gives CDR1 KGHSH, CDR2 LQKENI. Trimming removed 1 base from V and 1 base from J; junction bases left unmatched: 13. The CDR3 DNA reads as TGTGCCAGCTCACCACGGGCAGGTAGCGGGAGCTCGGGGAACACCGGGGAGCTGTTTTTT. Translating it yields CASSPRAGSGSSGNTGELFF. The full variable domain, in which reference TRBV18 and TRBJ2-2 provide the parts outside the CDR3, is NAGVMQNPRHLVRRRGQEARLRCSPMKGHSHVYWYRQLPEEGLKFMVYLQKENIIDESGMPKERFSAEFPKEGPSILRIQQVVRGDSAAYFCASSPRAGSGSSGNTGELFFGEGSRLTVL.

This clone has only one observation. The CDR3 sequence is CASILGLLNNEQFF. The CDR3 DNA reads as TGTGCCAGCATCCTCGGACTCCTTAACAATGAGCAGTTCTTC. The rearrangement links TRBV2 to TRBJ2-1, with D possibly TRBD2 on 5 matching bases. Trimming cost V 7 bases and J 5 bases, with 15 bases left between them. The V gene's germline CDR1 is SNHLY and CDR2 FYNNEI. This CDR3 is built from 14 residues.

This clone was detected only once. In DNA form, the CDR3 reads TGTGCCAGCAGCTCGCAGGGGCAGTCTGGAAACACCATATATTTT. It translates to CASSSQGQSGNTIYF. The gene calls are TRBV5-4 and TRBJ1-3; tentatively, D is TRBD1 (6 bases). The CDR3 extends over 15 amino acids. Trimming took off 3 bases at V and 1 base at J, with 11 bases between the two ends. Germline V gene sequence: CDR1 SGHNT, CDR2 YYREEE (reference sequence).

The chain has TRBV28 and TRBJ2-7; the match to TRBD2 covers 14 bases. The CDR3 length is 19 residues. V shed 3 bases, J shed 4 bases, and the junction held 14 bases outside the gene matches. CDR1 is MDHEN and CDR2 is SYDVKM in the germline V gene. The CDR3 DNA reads TGTGCCAGCAGTTTCACGCTCCCGGGACTAGCGGGAGTGGGGTACGAGCAGTACTTC. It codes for CASSFTLPGLAGVGYEQYF.

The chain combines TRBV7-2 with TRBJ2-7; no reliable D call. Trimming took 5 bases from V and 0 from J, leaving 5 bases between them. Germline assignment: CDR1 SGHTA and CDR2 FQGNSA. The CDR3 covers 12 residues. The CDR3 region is CASSPISYEQYF. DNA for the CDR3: TGTGCCAGCAGCCCAATCTCCTACGAGCAGTACTTC.

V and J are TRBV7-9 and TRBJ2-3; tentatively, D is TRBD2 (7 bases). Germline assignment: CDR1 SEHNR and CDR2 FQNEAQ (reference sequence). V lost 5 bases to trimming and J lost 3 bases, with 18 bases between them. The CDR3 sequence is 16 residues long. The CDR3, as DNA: TGTGCCAGCAGCCCCCGACGGGGGGCGGGGACAGATACGCAGTATTTT. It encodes CASSPRRGAGTDTQYF.

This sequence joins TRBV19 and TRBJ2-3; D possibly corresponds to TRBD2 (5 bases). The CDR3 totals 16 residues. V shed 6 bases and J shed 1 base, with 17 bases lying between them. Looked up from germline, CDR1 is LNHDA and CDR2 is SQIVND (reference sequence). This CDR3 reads CASSDDRGDGTDTQYF. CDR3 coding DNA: TGTGCCAGTAGCGATGACCGGGGAGACGGCACAGATACGCAGTATTTT.

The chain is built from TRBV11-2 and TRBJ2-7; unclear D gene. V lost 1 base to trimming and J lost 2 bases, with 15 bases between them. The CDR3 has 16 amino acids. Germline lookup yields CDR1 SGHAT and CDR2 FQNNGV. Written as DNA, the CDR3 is TGTGCCAGCAGCTTAGCGCGACACCTTAACCCCTACGAGCAGTACTTC. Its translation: CASSLARHLNPYEQYF.

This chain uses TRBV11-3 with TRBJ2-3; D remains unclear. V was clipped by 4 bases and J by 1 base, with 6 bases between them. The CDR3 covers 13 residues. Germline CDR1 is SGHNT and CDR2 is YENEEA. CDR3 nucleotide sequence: TGTGCCAGCAGCTCCAGCGGCACAGATACGCAGTATTTT. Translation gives CASSSSGTDTQYF.

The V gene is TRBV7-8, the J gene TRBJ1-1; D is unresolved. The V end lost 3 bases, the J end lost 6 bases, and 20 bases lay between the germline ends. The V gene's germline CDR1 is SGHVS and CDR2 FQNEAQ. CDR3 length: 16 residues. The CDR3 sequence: CASSFQSLYGQAEAFF. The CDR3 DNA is TGTGCCAGCAGCTTCCAGTCCTTGTATGGGCAGGCTGAAGCTTTCTTT.

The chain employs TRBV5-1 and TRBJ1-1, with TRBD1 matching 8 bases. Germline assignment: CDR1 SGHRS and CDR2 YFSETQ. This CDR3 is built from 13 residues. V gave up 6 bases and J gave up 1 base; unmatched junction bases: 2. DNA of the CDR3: TGCGCCAGCACCACAGGGGGGAACACTGAAGCTTTCTTT. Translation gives CASTTGGNTEAFF.

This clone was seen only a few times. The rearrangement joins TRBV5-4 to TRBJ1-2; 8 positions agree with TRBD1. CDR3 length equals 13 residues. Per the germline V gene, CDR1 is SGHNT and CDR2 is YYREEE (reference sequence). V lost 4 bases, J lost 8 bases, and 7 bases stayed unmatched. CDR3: CASSTQGVEGYTF. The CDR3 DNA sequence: TGTGCCAGCAGCACACAGGGGGTTGAGGGCTACACCTTC. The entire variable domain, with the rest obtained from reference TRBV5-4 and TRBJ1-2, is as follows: ETGVTQSPTHLIKTRGQQVTLRCSSQSGHNTVSWYQQALGQGPQFIFQYYREEENGRGNFPPRFSGLQFPNYSSELNVNALELDDSALYLCASSTQGVEGYTFGSGTRLTVV.

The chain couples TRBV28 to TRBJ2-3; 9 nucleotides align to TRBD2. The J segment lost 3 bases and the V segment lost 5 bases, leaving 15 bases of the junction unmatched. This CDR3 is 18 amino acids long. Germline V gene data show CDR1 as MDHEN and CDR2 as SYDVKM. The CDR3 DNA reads TGTGCCAGCAGTGTGACTAGCGGAGGGACGCCCTTAACAGATACGCAGTATTTT. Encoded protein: CASSVTSGGTPLTDTQYF.

CDR3 coding DNA: TGCGCCAGCAGGAGAGCGGGTTACGAGCAGTACTTC. Translated, it gives CASRRAGYEQYF. This sequence joins TRBV5-1 and TRBJ2-7; tentatively, D is TRBD2 (6 bases). The CDR3 covers 12 residues. Germline lookup yields CDR1 SGHRS and CDR2 YFSETQ. V was trimmed by 5 bases and J by 4 bases, leaving 10 bases between them.

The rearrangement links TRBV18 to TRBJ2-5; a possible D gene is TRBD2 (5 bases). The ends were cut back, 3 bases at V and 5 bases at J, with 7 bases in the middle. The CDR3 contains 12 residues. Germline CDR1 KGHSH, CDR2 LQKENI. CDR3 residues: CASSPRDETQYF. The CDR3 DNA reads TGTGCCAGCTCACCCCGGGATGAGACCCAGTACTTC. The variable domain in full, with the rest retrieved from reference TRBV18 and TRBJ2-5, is NAGVMQNPRHLVRRRGQEARLRCSPMKGHSHVYWYRQLPEEGLKFMVYLQKENIIDESGMPKERFSAEFPKEGPSILRIQQVVRGDSAAYFCASSPRDETQYFGPGTRLLVL.

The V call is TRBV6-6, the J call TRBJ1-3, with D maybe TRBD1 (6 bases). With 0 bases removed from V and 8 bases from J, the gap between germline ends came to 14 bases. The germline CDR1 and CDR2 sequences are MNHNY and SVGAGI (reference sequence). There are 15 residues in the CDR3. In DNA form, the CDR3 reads TGTGCCAGCAGTTACTCGACGGGGGGGCCAGACACCATATATTTT. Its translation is CASSYSTGGPDTIYF.

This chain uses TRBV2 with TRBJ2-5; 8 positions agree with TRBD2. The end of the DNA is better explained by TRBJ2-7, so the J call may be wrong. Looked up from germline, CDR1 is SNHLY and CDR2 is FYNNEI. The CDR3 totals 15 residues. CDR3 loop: CASSALVAGYHEQYF. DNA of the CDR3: TGTGCCAGCAGTGCCCTGGTAGCGGGATACCACGAGCAGTACTTC.

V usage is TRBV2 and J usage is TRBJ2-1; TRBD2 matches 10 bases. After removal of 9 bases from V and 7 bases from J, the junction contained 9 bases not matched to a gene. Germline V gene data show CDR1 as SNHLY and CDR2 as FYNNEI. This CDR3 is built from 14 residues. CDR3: CASDPAGGRNEQFF. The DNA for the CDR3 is TGTGCCAGTGACCCAGCGGGAGGGCGTAATGAGCAGTTCTTC. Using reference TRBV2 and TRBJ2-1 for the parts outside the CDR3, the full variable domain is EPEVTQTPSHQVTQMGQEVILRCVPISNHLYFYWYRQILGQKVEFLVSFYNNEISEKSEIFDDQFSVERPDGSNFTLKIRSTKLEDSAMYFCASDPAGGRNEQFFGPGTRLTVL.

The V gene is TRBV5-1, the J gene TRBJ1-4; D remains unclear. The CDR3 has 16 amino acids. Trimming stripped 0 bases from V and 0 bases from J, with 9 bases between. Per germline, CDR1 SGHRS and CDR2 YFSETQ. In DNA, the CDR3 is TGCGCCAGCAGCTTGGGCCGGAGTTCAACTAATGAAAAACTGTTTTTT. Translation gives CASSLGRSSTNEKLFF.

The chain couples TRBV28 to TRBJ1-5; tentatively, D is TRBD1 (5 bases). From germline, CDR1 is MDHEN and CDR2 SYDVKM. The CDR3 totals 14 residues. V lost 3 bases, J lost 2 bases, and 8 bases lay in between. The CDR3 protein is CASSLEQGNQPQHF. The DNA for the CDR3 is TGTGCCAGCAGTTTGGAACAGGGCAATCAGCCCCAGCATTTT. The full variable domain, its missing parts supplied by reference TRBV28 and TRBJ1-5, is DVKVTQSSRYLVKRTGEKVFLECVQDMDHENMFWYRQDPGLGLRLIYFSYDVKMKEKGDIPEGYSVSREKKERFSLILESASTNQTSMYLCASSLEQGNQPQHFGDGTRLSIL.

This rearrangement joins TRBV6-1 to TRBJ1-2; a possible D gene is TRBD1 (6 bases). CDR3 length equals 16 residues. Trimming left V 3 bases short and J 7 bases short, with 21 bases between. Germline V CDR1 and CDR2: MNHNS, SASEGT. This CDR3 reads CASSEAIDRLGLGYTF. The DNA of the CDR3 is TGTGCCAGCAGTGAGGCGATAGACAGGTTGGGGCTTGGCTACACCTTC.

DNA of the CDR3: TGTGCCAGCCGCGGGGCGGGCAATCAGCCCCAGCATTTT. Protein: CASRGAGNQPQHF. The J gene is TRBJ1-5, the V gene TRBV27; a weak D match, TRBD1 (5 bases). The CDR3 has 13 amino acids. V was cut by 8 bases and J by 2 bases, with 10 bases left in between. The germline CDR1 and CDR2 sequences are MNHEY and SMNVEV (reference sequence).

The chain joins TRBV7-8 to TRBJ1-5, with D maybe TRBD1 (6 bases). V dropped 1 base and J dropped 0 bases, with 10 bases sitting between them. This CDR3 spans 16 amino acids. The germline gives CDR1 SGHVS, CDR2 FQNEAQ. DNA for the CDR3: TGTGCCAGCAGCTTAGAGGACAGAAATAGCAATCAGCCCCAGCATTTT. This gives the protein CASSLEDRNSNQPQHF.

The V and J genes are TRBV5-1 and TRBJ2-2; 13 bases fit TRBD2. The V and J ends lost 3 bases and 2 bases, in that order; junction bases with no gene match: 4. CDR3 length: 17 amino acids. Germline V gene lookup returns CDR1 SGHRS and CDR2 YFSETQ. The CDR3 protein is CASSSPGLAGNTGELFF. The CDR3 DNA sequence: TGCGCCAGCAGCTCGCCGGGACTAGCGGGAAACACCGGGGAGCTGTTTTTT.

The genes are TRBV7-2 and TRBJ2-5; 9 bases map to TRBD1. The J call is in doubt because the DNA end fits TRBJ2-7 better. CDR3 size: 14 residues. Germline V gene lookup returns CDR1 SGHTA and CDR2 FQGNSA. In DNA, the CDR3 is TGTGCCAGCAGCGAGGGACAGGGACCCTACGAGCAGTACTTC. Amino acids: CASSEGQGPYEQYF.

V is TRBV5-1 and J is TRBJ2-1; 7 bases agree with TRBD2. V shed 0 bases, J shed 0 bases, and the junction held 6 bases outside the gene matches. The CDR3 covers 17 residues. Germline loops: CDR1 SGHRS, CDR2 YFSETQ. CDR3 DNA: TGCGCCAGCAGCTTGGGGTACGGGGGGAGCTCCTACAATGAGCAGTTCTTC. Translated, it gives CASSLGYGGSSYNEQFF.